The clone carrying this T cell receptor (beta chain) has more than one count but fewer than ten. Its antigen is currently unknown. PCR primers comprised 60 Vbeta and 13 Jbeta primers. Sequencing was performed with immunoSEQ multiplex PCR; in TCRdb, only in-frame clones are kept and a portion is missing. The table has 120,000 to 150,000 clones, 60% to 80% seen once. These data come from a study of cytomegalovirus exposure and HLA in healthy donors. Whole-study findings and limits: In a later analysis, TCR beta V- and J-gene trimming showed a link to a missense DCLRE1C variant. A previous analysis found most TCR beta V segments productive roughly 90% or roughly 30% of the time. The study reported that TCR beta sequences accurately predicted HLA-A and HLA-B alleles in most subjects.

With 9 bases clipped from V and 3 bases from J, the junction kept 8 bases outside the gene matches. CDR1 is MNHEY, CDR2 SMNVEV, per germline (reference sequence). The CDR3 runs 15 residues. The sequence came from a female donor in good health and CMV-seronegative. The sequenced material came from PBMCs. The chain employs TRBV27 and TRBJ1-6; 7 positions agree with TRBD1. The CDR3 DNA reads as TGTGCCAGTACCCGGGACAGAGACTATAATTCACCCCTCCACTTT. Translating it yields CASTRDRDYNSPLHF.